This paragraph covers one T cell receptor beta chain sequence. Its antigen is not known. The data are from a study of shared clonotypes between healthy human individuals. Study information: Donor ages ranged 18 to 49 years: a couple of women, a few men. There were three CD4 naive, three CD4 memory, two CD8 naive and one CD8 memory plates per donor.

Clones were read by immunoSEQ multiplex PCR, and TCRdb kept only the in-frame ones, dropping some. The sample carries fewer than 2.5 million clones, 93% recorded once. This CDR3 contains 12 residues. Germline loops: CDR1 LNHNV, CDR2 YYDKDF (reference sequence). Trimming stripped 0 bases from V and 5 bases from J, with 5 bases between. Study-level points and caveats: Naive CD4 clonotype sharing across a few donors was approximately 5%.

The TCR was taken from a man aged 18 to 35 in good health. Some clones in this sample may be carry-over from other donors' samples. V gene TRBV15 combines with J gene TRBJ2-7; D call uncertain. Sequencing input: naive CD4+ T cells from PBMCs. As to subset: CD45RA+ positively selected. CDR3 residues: CATSREGNEQYF. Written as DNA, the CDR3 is TGTGCCACCAGCAGAGAGGGGAACGAGCAGTACTTC. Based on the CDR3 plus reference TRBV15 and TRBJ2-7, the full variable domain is DAMVIQNPRYQVTQFGKPVTLSCSQTLNHNVMYWYQQKSSQAPKLLFHYYDKDFNNEADTPDNFQSRRPNTSFCFLDIRSPGLGDTAMYLCATSREGNEQYFGPGTRLTVT.